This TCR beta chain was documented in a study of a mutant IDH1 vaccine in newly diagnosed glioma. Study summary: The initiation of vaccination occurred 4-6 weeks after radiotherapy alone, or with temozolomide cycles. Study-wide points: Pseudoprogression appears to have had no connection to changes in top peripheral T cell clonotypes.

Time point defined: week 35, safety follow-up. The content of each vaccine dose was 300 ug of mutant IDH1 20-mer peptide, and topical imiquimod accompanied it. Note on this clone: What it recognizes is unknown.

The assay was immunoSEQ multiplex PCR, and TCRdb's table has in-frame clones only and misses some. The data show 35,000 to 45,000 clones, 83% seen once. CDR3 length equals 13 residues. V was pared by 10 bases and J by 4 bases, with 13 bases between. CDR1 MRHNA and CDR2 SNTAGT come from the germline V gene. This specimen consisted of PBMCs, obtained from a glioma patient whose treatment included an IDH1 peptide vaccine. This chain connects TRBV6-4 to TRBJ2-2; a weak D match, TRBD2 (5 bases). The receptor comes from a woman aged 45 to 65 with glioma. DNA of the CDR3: TGTGCCACCCGGGGTCGTGCCACCGGGGAGCTGTTTTTT. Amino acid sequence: CATRGRATGELFF.